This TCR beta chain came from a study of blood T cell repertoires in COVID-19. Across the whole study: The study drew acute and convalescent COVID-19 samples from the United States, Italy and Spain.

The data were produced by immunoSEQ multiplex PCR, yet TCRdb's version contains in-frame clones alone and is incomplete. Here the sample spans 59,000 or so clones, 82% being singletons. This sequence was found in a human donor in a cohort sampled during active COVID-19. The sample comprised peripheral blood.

The CDR3 reads CASRDTDTGELFF. CDR3 bases: TGTGCCAGCAGAGACACCGACACCGGGGAGCTGTTTTTT. The chain links TRBV6-5 to TRBJ2-2; D not resolved. With 6 bases removed from V and 3 bases from J, the gap between germline ends came to 8 bases. Germline assignment: CDR1 MNHEY and CDR2 SVGAGI. This CDR3 is built from 13 residues.